The 25 T cell receptor beta chains presented below share a single source sample, sequenced in a study of graft-versus-host responses after intestinal transplantation. These receptors lack a known antigen. Produced via immunoSEQ multiplex PCR; TCRdb's table is partial and in-frame only. Altogether fewer than 85,000 clones are present, roughly 90% being singletons, with the ten largest covering approximately 2.7%. Source: unstimulated CD8+ T cells sorted from spleen or lymph node cells, taken before intestinal transplant. All receptors derive from a human donor who received an intestinal transplant.

The chain couples TRBV19 to TRBJ2-1; TRBD2 matches at 7 bases. Germline values: CDR1 LNHDA, CDR2 SQIVND (reference sequence). This CDR3 has 15 amino acids. V was clipped by 8 bases and J by 0 bases; unmatched bases: 7. As DNA, the CDR3 is TGTGCCAGTGCTCCAAGCGGGAACTCCTACAATGAGCAGTTCTTC. The encoded protein is CASAPSGNSYNEQFF.

This rearrangement joins TRBV7-3 to TRBJ2-2; 7 bases agree with TRBD2. The germline V gene encodes CDR1 SGHTA and CDR2 FQGTGA. CDR3 length: 15 amino acids. Trimming took 1 base from V and 1 from J; bases not matched to a gene: 0. This CDR3 reads CASSLRGGNTGELFF. CDR3 sequence (DNA): TGTGCCAGCAGCTTAAGGGGGGGGAACACCGGGGAGCTGTTTTTT. Full variable domain (missing parts from reference TRBV7-3 and TRBJ2-2): GAGVSQTPSNKVTEKGKYVELRCDPISGHTALYWYRQSLGQGPEFLIYFQGTGAADDSGLPNDRFFAVRPEGSVSTLKIQRTERGDSAVYLCASSLRGGNTGELFFGEGSRLTVL.

The rearrangement uses TRBV4-2 and TRBJ2-2; 7 bases are shared with TRBD2. Germline CDR1 is LGHNA and CDR2 is YNFKEQ. This CDR3 is 17 amino acids long. V was pared by 4 bases and J by 8 bases, with 16 bases of the junction left unmatched. CDR3 protein: CASSPLTSGVGKGELFF. The CDR3, as DNA: TGTGCCAGCAGCCCACTTACAAGCGGGGTGGGCAAAGGGGAGCTGTTTTTT.

J is TRBJ1-2 and V is TRBV11-2, with D possibly TRBD1 on 6 matching bases. Trimming pared 1 base from V and 2 bases from J, leaving 8 bases between. Germline-derived CDR1 and CDR2 are SGHAT and FQNNGV. The CDR3 is made up of 14 amino acids. This chain's CDR3 is CASSLAGTNYGYTF. The CDR3, as DNA: TGTGCCAGCAGCTTAGCCGGGACAAACTATGGCTACACCTTC.

CDR3 sequence (DNA): TGTGCCAGCAGCCCCAACTACAATGAGCAGTTCTTC. Protein: CASSPNYNEQFF. This chain links TRBV6-5 with TRBJ2-1; D unresolved. Trimming cost V 6 bases and J 3 bases, with 6 bases left between them. The CDR3 is 12 residues long. Germline V CDR1 and CDR2: MNHEY, SVGAGI.

The genes are TRBV11-2 and TRBJ2-5, with TRBD1 matching 10 bases. V was clipped by 4 bases and J by 1 base; unmatched bases: 12. Per germline, CDR1 SGHAT and CDR2 FQNNGV. This CDR3 is 18 amino acids long. The CDR3 DNA is TGTGCCAGCAGCTCCCGGGACAGGGGATTGGTGGGCCAAGAGACCCAGTACTTC. It is translated as CASSSRDRGLVGQETQYF.

The chain links TRBV28 to TRBJ2-7; tentatively, D is TRBD1 (6 bases). Germline-derived CDR1 and CDR2 are MDHEN and SYDVKM. V was pared by 6 bases and J by 3 bases, with 15 bases between. This CDR3 comprises 14 residues. The CDR3 DNA follows: TGTGCCAGCAGCCCCCGGAACAGGGACTACGAGCAGTACTTC. Its translation: CASSPRNRDYEQYF.

The V gene is TRBV7-9, the J gene TRBJ1-1, with D possibly matching TRBD1 (5 bases). Trimming took 2 bases from V and 8 from J, leaving 24 bases between them. The CDR3 has 17 amino acids. The germline V gene encodes CDR1 SEHNR and CDR2 FQNEAQ (reference sequence). CDR3 region: CASSLSGGKGTLFEAFF. CDR3 sequence (DNA): TGTGCCAGCAGCTTATCTGGAGGGAAAGGGACTCTTTTCGAAGCTTTCTTT.

J is TRBJ2-7 and V is TRBV25-1, with D tentatively TRBD2 (5 bases). This CDR3 contains 14 residues. The germline gives CDR1 MGHDK, CDR2 SYGVNS. Trimming took 8 bases from V and 3 from J, leaving 17 bases between them. CDR3 in amino acids: CASGPIGMNYEQYF. DNA of the CDR3: TGTGCCAGCGGCCCAATCGGGATGAACTACGAGCAGTACTTC.

V usage is TRBV27 and J usage is TRBJ2-3; 9 nucleotides match TRBD2. The germline V gene has CDR1 MNHEY and CDR2 SMNVEV (reference sequence). The CDR3 is made up of 17 amino acids. V lost 8 bases, J lost 4 bases, and 16 bases stayed unmatched. For the CDR3, the DNA is TGTGCCAGCGCGGAGGAGAGGGCTAGCGGGATCGCAGATACGCAGTATTTT. This sequence encodes CASAEERASGIADTQYF.

J is TRBJ1-1 and V is TRBV19; the D is unclear. CDR3 length: 11 amino acids. V lost 4 bases to trimming and J lost 3 bases, with 3 bases between them. Germline assignment: CDR1 LNHDA and CDR2 SQIVND (reference sequence). CDR3 sequence: CASSTYTEAFF. Here the CDR3 DNA reads TGTGCCAGTAGTACGTACACTGAAGCTTTCTTT.

The rearrangement uses TRBV6-1 and TRBJ1-2; D is perhaps TRBD1 (6 bases). The germline V and J ends were trimmed by 0 bases and 8 bases, with 19 bases remaining between them. This CDR3 spans 16 amino acids. Germline V gene data show CDR1 as MNHNS and CDR2 as SASEGT. The CDR3 coding sequence is TGTGCCAGCAGTGAAGCGCGTGGGACATACTCGGGGGGCTACACCTTC. Protein: CASSEARGTYSGGYTF.

The chain joins TRBV2 to TRBJ1-1, with TRBD1 matching over 9 bases. There are 16 residues in the CDR3. V dropped 3 bases and J dropped 4; count of bases not matched to a gene: 9. Germline CDR1 reads SNHLY; CDR2 reads FYNNEI. The CDR3 loop reads CASSEDSWDRATEAFF. CDR3 coding DNA: TGTGCCAGCAGTGAGGACAGTTGGGACAGGGCCACTGAAGCTTTCTTT.

This chain connects TRBV27 to TRBJ2-1, with D maybe TRBD1 (5 bases). V lost 3 bases and J lost 10, with 16 bases in between. CDR3 length equals 14 residues. Per the germline V gene, CDR1 is MNHEY and CDR2 is SMNVEV (reference sequence). In DNA, the CDR3 is TGTGCCAGCAGTTTTGATCAGGGATCCTACGAGCAGTTCTTC. It yields the protein CASSFDQGSYEQFF.

The chain is built from TRBV27 and TRBJ2-1; TRBD2 matches 7 bases. Trimming removed 2 bases from V and 8 bases from J; junction bases left unmatched: 9. Germline V lookup: CDR1 MNHEY, CDR2 SMNVEV (reference sequence). CDR3 length: 15 residues. The CDR3 sequence: CASSLAAGVFDEQFF. The CDR3, as DNA: TGTGCCAGCAGTTTAGCTGCGGGAGTGTTCGATGAGCAGTTCTTC.

This rearrangement joins TRBV4-1 to TRBJ1-2; 9 nucleotides line up with TRBD1. Losses at the gene ends were 0 bases for V and 4 bases for J; bases not matched to a gene: 3. The germline V gene encodes CDR1 MGHRA and CDR2 YSYEKL. The CDR3 length is 15 residues. CDR3: CASSQETGGSYGYTF. The CDR3 DNA sequence: TGCGCCAGCAGCCAAGAAACAGGGGGCTCCTATGGCTACACCTTC.

CDR3 sequence (DNA): TGTGCCAGCAGCTTGTGGGGGGGACAGAACACTGAAGCTTTCTTT. Translation: CASSLWGGQNTEAFF. The chain combines TRBV11-2 with TRBJ1-1; a weak D match, TRBD1 (6 bases). Trimming took off 3 bases at V and 1 base at J, with 12 bases between the two ends. This CDR3 contains 15 residues. Germline V gene sequence: CDR1 SGHAT, CDR2 FQNNGV. Full variable domain (rest looked up from reference TRBV11-2 and TRBJ1-1): EAGVAQSPRYKIIEKRQSVAFWCNPISGHATLYWYQQILGQGPKLLIQFQNNGVVDDSQLPKDRFSAERLKGVDSTLKIQPAKLEDSAVYLCASSLWGGQNTEAFFGQGTRLTVV.

J is TRBJ1-1 and V is TRBV7-9; 9 bases agree with TRBD1. V lost 4 bases to trimming and J lost 5 bases; unmatched junction nucleotides: 11. The CDR3 extends over 16 amino acids. Germline CDR1 and CDR2: SEHNR and FQNEAQ (reference sequence). The CDR3 coding sequence is TGTGCCAGCAGCTCAAAACAGGGGGCGGGGGGAACTGAAGCTTTCTTT. Protein sequence: CASSSKQGAGGTEAFF.

The chain joins TRBV2 to TRBJ1-2; 12 nucleotides align to TRBD1. The CDR3 is 15 amino acids. The V and J ends lost 6 bases and 4 bases, in that order; junction bases with no gene match: 6. Per the germline V gene, CDR1 is SNHLY and CDR2 is FYNNEI. CDR3 nucleotides: TGTGCCAGCAGAGACGGGACAGGGGGCTCCTATGGCTACACCTTC. Translating it yields CASRDGTGGSYGYTF.

This clone was seen once. The rearrangement joins TRBV11-2 to TRBJ2-1, with 8 bases aligning to TRBD1. This CDR3 region has 17 residues. Per germline, CDR1 SGHAT and CDR2 FQNNGV. Trimming took 5 bases from V and 5 from J; bases not matched to a gene: 14. The DNA for the CDR3 is TGTGCCAGCAGCCTGTTTCCCCGGGACAGGTTAAACAATGAGCAGTTCTTC. This encodes CASSLFPRDRLNNEQFF. Full variable domain (remainder filled in from reference TRBV11-2 and TRBJ2-1): EAGVAQSPRYKIIEKRQSVAFWCNPISGHATLYWYQQILGQGPKLLIQFQNNGVVDDSQLPKDRFSAERLKGVDSTLKIQPAKLEDSAVYLCASSLFPRDRLNNEQFFGPGTRLTVL.

The count of this clone is one. The rearrangement uses TRBV6-1 and TRBJ2-7, with a possible D match to TRBD2 (6 bases). The CDR3 runs 13 residues. Deletions cut 10 bases from V and 2 bases from J, with 15 bases between. The germline CDR1 and CDR2 sequences are MNHNS and SASEGT. The CDR3 DNA is TGTGCCACTGCACTAGCTGTTGCCTACGAGCAGTACTTC. Translating gives CATALAVAYEQYF.

This rearrangement joins TRBV27 to TRBJ2-1; tentative D call: TRBD2 (7 bases). V lost 4 bases and J 8 bases, leaving 15 bases between the germline ends. CDR1 is MNHEY, CDR2 SMNVEV, per germline (reference sequence). CDR3 length: 14 amino acids. CDR3 DNA: TGTGCCAGCAGTTGGCGGGGGCGATTGGATGAGCAGTTCTTC. This codes for CASSWRGRLDEQFF.

The chain joins TRBV27 to TRBJ1-3; a weak D match, TRBD1 (6 bases). The CDR3 loop spans 15 amino acids. V lost 3 bases and J lost 4, with 13 bases in between. In germline, CDR1 is MNHEY, CDR2 SMNVEV (reference sequence). The CDR3 region is CASSLQGHRGNTIYF. For the CDR3, the DNA is TGTGCCAGCAGTTTGCAGGGACATCGAGGAAACACCATATATTTT.

The chain is built from TRBV7-2 and TRBJ2-1; 12 bases match TRBD2. Looked up from germline, CDR1 is SGHTA and CDR2 is FQGNSA. There are 16 residues in the CDR3. After removal of 4 bases from V and 9 bases from J, the junction contained 10 bases not matched to a gene. The CDR3 loop is CASSSFPSGGAGEQFF. The CDR3 nucleotides read TGTGCCAGCAGCTCCTTCCCTAGCGGGGGGGCCGGTGAGCAGTTCTTC. The variable domain in full, with the rest retrieved from reference TRBV7-2 and TRBJ2-1, is GAGVSQSPSNKVTEKGKDVELRCDPISGHTALYWYRQSLGQGLEFLIYFQGNSAPDKSGLPSDRFSAERTGGSVSTLTIQRTQQEDSAVYLCASSSFPSGGAGEQFFGPGTRLTVL.

The chain links TRBV10-3 to TRBJ2-2, with 9 nucleotides matching TRBD1. Germline CDR1 reads ENHRY; CDR2 reads SYGVKD. The CDR3 covers 16 residues. The V gene end was trimmed by 2 bases and the J gene end by 4 bases; junction bases not matched to a gene: 5. The DNA for the CDR3 is TGTGCCATCAGTGAGCTCAGGGACAGGGCCACCGGGGAGCTGTTTTTT. Protein sequence: CAISELRDRATGELFF.